The sequence of this T cell receptor (beta chain) was determined in a study of breast tumors, draining lymph nodes, adjacent tissues. Overall study findings and caveats: Compared with basal-like, luminal-like tumors shared significantly more repertoire with nontumor tissue. Tumor TCR diversity was below lymph nodes but above nontumor tissue.

Via MiXCR, TCRdb re-called the multiplex PCR reads, giving one row per CDR3 protein. The sample consists of tens of thousands of distinct CDR3 sequences, around 35% of them appearing once. Trimming cost V 6 bases and J 6 bases; bases outside gene matches: 6. The CDR3 spans 13 residues. This clonotype was detected only a few times. The antigen is not known. Sequencing was carried out using breast tumor tissue. This chain joins TRBV12-3 or TRBV12-4 and TRBJ2-5; 8 bases align to TRBD1. The clonotype originates from a female donor with breast cancer. Some clones in this sample may be carry-over from other donors' samples. CDR3 nucleotides: TGTGCCAGCAGCTCAGGGGGCGCGAAGACCCAGTACTTC. It specifies CASSSGGAKTQYF.